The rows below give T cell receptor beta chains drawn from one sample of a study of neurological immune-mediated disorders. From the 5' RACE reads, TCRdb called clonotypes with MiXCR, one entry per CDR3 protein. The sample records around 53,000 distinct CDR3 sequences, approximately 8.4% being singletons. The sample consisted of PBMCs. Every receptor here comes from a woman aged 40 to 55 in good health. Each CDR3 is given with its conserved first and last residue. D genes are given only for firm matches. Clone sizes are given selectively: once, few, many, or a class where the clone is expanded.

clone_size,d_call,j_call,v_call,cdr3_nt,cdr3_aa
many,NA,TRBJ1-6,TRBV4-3,TGCGCCAGCAGCCAGCGGTCCCGAAGGGATTCACCCCTCCACTTT,CASSQRSRRDSPLHF
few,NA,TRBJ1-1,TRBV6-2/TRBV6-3,TGTGCCAGCAGTTATAGGGAACGGGGTGAAGCTTTCTTT,CASSYRERGEAFF
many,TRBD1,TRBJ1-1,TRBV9,TGTGCCAGCAGCGTAGCTCCGACAGGGAAGAACACTGAAGCTTTCTTT,CASSVAPTGKNTEAFF
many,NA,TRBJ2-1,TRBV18,TGTGCCAGCTCACCAATAGCGGACTTTTACAATGAGCAGTTCTTC,CASSPIADFYNEQFF
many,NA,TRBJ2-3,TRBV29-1,TGCAGCGTCCGGCCTAGAGGGGATGTCACTACAGATACGCAGTATTTT,CSVRPRGDVTTDTQYF
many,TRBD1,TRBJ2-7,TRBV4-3,TGCGCCAGCAGCCAAGAAAAGGGGGCAACCTACGAGCAGTACTTC,CASSQEKGATYEQYF
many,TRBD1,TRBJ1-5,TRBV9,TGTGCCAGCAGCGTCGGACAGGGGATTCAGCCCCAGCATTTT,CASSVGQGIQPQHF
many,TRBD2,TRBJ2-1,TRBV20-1,TGCAGTGCTAGAGACACCGGGACTAGCGGGAGAGCGCAGTTCTTC,CSARDTGTSGRAQFF
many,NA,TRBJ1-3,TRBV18,TGTGCCAGCTCACCAAGGAATTACCGGGACGACTCTGGAAACACCATATATTTT,CASSPRNYRDDSGNTIYF
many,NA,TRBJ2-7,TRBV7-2,TGTGCCAGCAGCTTAGTTGGGGCGTTCGGCGAGCAGTACTTC,CASSLVGAFGEQYF
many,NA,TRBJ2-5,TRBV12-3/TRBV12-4,TGTGCCAGCAGTCTGAACAGGGTAGAGACCCAGTACTTC,CASSLNRVETQYF
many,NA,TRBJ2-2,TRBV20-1,TGCAGTGCTAGTTCCGGGGCCGGGGAGCTGTTTTTT,CSASSGAGELFF
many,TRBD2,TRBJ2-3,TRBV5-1,TGCGCCAGCAGCTTGGCGCCGGGACTAGCAGATACGCAGTATTTT,CASSLAPGLADTQYF
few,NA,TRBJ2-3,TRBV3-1,TGTGCCAGCAGCCCACAGCCCAAAGATACGCAGTATTTT,CASSPQPKDTQYF
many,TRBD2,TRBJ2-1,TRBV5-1,TGCGCCAGCAGCTTGGTCGCGACTAGCGGCAATGAGCAGTTCTTC,CASSLVATSGNEQFF
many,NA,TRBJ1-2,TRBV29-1,TGCGCCGGGGGGGACTATGGCTACACCTTC,CAGGDYGYTF
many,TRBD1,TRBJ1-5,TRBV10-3,TGTGCCATCAGTGAGGGACAGGGGGCTAGGGTCAATCAGCCCCAGCATTTT,CAISEGQGARVNQPQHF
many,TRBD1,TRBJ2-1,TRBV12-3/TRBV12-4,TGTGCCAGCAGCCCAGGACAGGGGGTCAGCTACAATGAGCAGTTCTTC,CASSPGQGVSYNEQFF
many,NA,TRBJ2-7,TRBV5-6,TGTGCCAGCAGCTTGGGGTTGCAGCCCTCCTACGAGCAGTACTTC,CASSLGLQPSYEQYF
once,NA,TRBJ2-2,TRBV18,TGTGCCAGCTCACTAATCGACCCGGCCACCGGGGAGCTGTTTTTT,CASSLIDPATGELFF
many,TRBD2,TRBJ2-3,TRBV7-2,TGTGCCAGCAGCTTCGGGACTAGCGGGGGAACAGATACGCAGTATTTT,CASSFGTSGGTDTQYF
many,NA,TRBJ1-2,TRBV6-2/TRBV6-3,TGTGCCAGCAGTAGTCAAGACTTTCTGGCTGGCTACACCTTC,CASSSQDFLAGYTF
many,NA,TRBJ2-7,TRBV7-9,TGTGCCAGCAGCTTGTACAACTACGAGCAGTACTTC,CASSLYNYEQYF
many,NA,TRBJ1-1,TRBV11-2,TGTGCCAGCAGCTTACGTCAGGGAATCATGAACACTGAAGCTTTCTTT,CASSLRQGIMNTEAFF
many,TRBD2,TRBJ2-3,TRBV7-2,TGTGCCAGCAGGGCCTCTAGCGGCGGATCAGATACGCAGTATTTT,CASRASSGGSDTQYF
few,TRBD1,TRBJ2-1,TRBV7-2,TGTGCCAGCCTTGAGACGACAGGGGAATTCAATGAGCAGTTCTTC,CASLETTGEFNEQFF
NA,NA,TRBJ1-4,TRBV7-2,TGTGCCAGCAGCTTCCAGGGAGGAGAAGAAAAACTGTTTTTT,CASSFQGGEEKLFF
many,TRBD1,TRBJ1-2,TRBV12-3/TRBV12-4,TGTGCCAGCAGCCCGACAGGGGCCTATGGCTACACCTTC,CASSPTGAYGYTF
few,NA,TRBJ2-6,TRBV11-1,TGTGCCAGCAGCTTAGTGACGGCATCCATCTCTGGGGCCAACGTCCTGACTTTC,CASSLVTASISGANVLTF
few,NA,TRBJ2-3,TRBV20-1,TGCAGTGCCAAACGGGGTTCGGACACAGATACGCAGTATTTT,CSAKRGSDTDTQYF
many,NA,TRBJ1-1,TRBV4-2,TGTGCCAGCCATTTCATGGGAGGGATCACTGAAGCTTTCTTT,CASHFMGGITEAFF
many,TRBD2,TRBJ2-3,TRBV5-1,TGCGCCAGCAGCTTAGTAGCGGGGTTCACAGATACGCAGTATTTT,CASSLVAGFTDTQYF
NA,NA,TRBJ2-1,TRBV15,TGTGCCACCAGCAGTTTCTCGAATGGTGAGCAGTTCTTC,CATSSFSNGEQFF
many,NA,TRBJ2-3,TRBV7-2,TGTGCCAGCAGCTTAGTACCCGGGGCTGGAACAGATACGCAGTATTTT,CASSLVPGAGTDTQYF
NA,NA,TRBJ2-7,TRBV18,TGTGCCAGCTTTTCGGGGATGAGCTCCTACGAGCAGTACTTC,CASFSGMSSYEQYF
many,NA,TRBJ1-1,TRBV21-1,TGTGCCAGCAGGTGGACGGGAGATCGCACTGAAGCTTTCTTT,CASRWTGDRTEAFF
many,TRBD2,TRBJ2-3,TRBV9,TGTGCCAGCACCCAGAGGGCGGGGGGGCCGGATACGCAGTATTTT,CASTQRAGGPDTQYF
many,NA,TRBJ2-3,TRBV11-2,TGTGCCAGCAGCGTCAGGGGTTTGGATACGCAGTATTTT,CASSVRGLDTQYF
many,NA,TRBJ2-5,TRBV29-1,TGCAGCGTTGAAGTTGCGACCCCAGGTACCCAGTACTTC,CSVEVATPGTQYF
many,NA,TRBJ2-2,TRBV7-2,TGTGCCAGCAGCCACCGACTAGCGAACACCGGGGAGCTGTTTTTT,CASSHRLANTGELFF
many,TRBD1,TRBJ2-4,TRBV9,TGTGCCAGCAGCGTAGGGACAGGGATAAACATTCAGTACTTC,CASSVGTGINIQYF
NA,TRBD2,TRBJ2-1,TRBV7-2,TGTGCCAGCAGCTCCCTATTGACAGCGGGAGTACAGAATGAGCAGTTCTTC,CASSSLLTAGVQNEQFF